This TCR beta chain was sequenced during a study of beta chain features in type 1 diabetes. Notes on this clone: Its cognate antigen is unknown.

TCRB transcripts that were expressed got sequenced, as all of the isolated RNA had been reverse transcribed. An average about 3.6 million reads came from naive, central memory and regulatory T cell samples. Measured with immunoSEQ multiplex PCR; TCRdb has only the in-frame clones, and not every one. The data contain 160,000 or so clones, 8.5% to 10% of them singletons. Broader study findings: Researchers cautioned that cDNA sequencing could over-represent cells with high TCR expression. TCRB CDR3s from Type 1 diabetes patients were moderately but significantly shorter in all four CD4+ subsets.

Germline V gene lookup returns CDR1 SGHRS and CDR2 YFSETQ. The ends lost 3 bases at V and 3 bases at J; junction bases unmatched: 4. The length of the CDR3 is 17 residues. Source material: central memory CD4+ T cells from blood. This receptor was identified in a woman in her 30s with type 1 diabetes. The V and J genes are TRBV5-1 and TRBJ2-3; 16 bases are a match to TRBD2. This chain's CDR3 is CASSSGLAGGLTDTQYF. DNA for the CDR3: TGCGCCAGCAGCTCGGGACTAGCGGGAGGGTTAACAGATACGCAGTATTTT. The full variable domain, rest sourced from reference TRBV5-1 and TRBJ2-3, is KAGVTQTPRYLIKTRGQQVTLSCSPISGHRSVSWYQQTPGQGLQFLFEYFSETQRNKGNFPGRFSGRQFSNSRSEMNVSTLELGDSALYLCASSSGLAGGLTDTQYFGPGTRLTVL.